These 22 T cell receptor beta chains were sequenced from one sample in a study of beta chain features in type 1 diabetes. These receptors have no known antigen. The entirety of the isolated RNA underwent reverse transcription, so expressed TCRB transcripts were sequenced. Measured with immunoSEQ multiplex PCR; TCRdb has only the in-frame clones, and not every one. Here the sample spans approximately 29,000 clones, less than 75% being singletons. Study results and limitations: TCRB CDR3 length was moderately but significantly reduced in all four CD4+ subsets of Type 1 diabetes patients.

The sample consisted of Tregs from blood. These receptor sequences come from a woman aged 25 to 39 with type 1 diabetes.

The gene calls are TRBV7-6 and TRBJ2-2; 8 nucleotides line up with TRBD2. The V gene end was trimmed by 3 bases and the J gene end by 4 bases; junction bases not matched to a gene: 7. The germline V gene has CDR1 SGHVS and CDR2 FNYEAQ. The CDR3 extends over 16 amino acids. In DNA, the CDR3 is TGTGCCAGCAGCTTTAGCGGACTAGCCGCCACCGGGGAGCTGTTTTTT. Amino acids: CASSFSGLAATGELFF.

The V call is TRBV18, the J call TRBJ2-2, with a tentative D call TRBD1 (7 bases). Per the germline V gene, CDR1 is KGHSH and CDR2 is LQKENI. CDR3 length: 17 residues. V was trimmed by 2 bases and J by 2 bases, leaving 15 bases between them. CDR3 sequence reads: CASSPEGGTDNTGELFF. In DNA, the CDR3 is TGTGCCAGCTCACCAGAGGGCGGGACAGACAACACCGGGGAGCTGTTTTTT. The complete variable domain, with remaining parts taken from reference TRBV18 and TRBJ2-2, reads NAGVMQNPRHLVRRRGQEARLRCSPMKGHSHVYWYRQLPEEGLKFMVYLQKENIIDESGMPKERFSAEFPKEGPSILRIQQVVRGDSAAYFCASSPEGGTDNTGELFFGEGSRLTVL.

The chain recombines TRBV7-3 with TRBJ2-2; a weak D match, TRBD1 (5 bases). Trimming cost V 5 bases and J 7 bases, with 11 bases left between them. The germline V gene encodes CDR1 SGHTA and CDR2 FQGTGA. CDR3 length: 13 amino acids. The DNA of the CDR3 is TGTGCCAGCAGCCCCTCCCAGGGCGGGGAGCTGTTTTTT. The encoded protein is CASSPSQGGELFF.

This chain links TRBV10-3 with TRBJ2-7; the match to TRBD1 covers 8 bases. The germline V gene encodes CDR1 ENHRY and CDR2 SYGVKD. The CDR3 is made up of 14 amino acids. V lost 5 bases and J lost 13; bases outside the gene matches: 16. This CDR3 is CAISRESFAGQAYF. In nucleotides, the CDR3 is TGTGCCATCAGTCGTGAAAGTTTTGCGGGACAGGCATACTTC.

This clone was found a few times. V gene TRBV2 combines with J gene TRBJ2-2; 8 nucleotides agree with TRBD1. V was clipped by 3 bases and J by 5 bases; unmatched bases: 8. CDR3 length equals 16 residues. Germline CDR1 SNHLY, CDR2 FYNNEI. CDR3 sequence: CASSDWDRTGTGELFF. CDR3 DNA: TGTGCCAGCAGTGACTGGGACAGGACGGGGACCGGGGAGCTGTTTTTT.

The table lists this clone with a count of one. V and J are TRBV7-3 and TRBJ2-2; 8 bases line up with TRBD2. The CDR3 has 16 residues. Germline V lookup: CDR1 SGHTA, CDR2 FQGTGA. J gave up 2 bases and V 6 bases, and 8 bases lay outside the gene matches. The CDR3 reads CASRQTSAANTGELFF. CDR3 bases: TGTGCCAGCAGACAGACTAGCGCCGCCAACACCGGGGAGCTGTTTTTT.

The rearrangement uses TRBV4-1 and TRBJ1-1, with 9 bases lining up with TRBD1. Unmatched junction bases numbered 12, after V lost 4 bases and J lost 6 bases. Germline V gene sequence: CDR1 MGHRA, CDR2 YSYEKL. There are 16 residues in the CDR3. The CDR3, as DNA: TGCGCCAGCAGCCCGAAGTCGGGGACAGGGATCTCTGAAGCTTTCTTT. Protein: CASSPKSGTGISEAFF.

This clone was seen only a few times. The chain combines TRBV5-1 with TRBJ1-1; D remains ambiguous. Trimming took 0 bases from V and 4 from J, leaving 7 bases between them. Per the germline V gene, CDR1 is SGHRS and CDR2 is YFSETQ. The CDR3 totals 13 residues. The CDR3 DNA reads as TGCGCCAGCAGCTTGGCGCCGGGCACTGAAGCTTTCTTT. Translated, it gives CASSLAPGTEAFF.

The chain links TRBV12-5 to TRBJ2-7; perhaps TRBD1 as D (6 bases). The CDR3 contains 12 residues. V was pared by 3 bases and J by 6 bases, with 9 bases between. Looked up from germline, CDR1 is LGHNT and CDR2 is FRNRAP. CDR3 region: CASGLHRVEQYF. The CDR3 bases are TGTGCTAGTGGTTTACACAGGGTCGAGCAGTACTTC.

The sample holds a few counts of this clone. The chain uses TRBV7-3 and TRBJ2-1, with D possibly being TRBD1 (5 bases). Germline V gene sequence: CDR1 SGHTA, CDR2 FQGTGA. This CDR3 comprises 13 residues. V lost 2 bases to trimming and J lost 9 bases, with 11 bases between them. As DNA, the CDR3 is TGTGCCAGCAGCTTACAGGGTATGTCTGAGCAGTTCTTC. Its protein is CASSLQGMSEQFF.

This clone was recorded a few times. The chain links TRBV27 to TRBJ2-1, with D possibly being TRBD2 (6 bases). Trimming shortened V by 0 bases and J by 4 bases, and 13 bases separated the two germline ends. The length of the CDR3 is 16 residues. CDR1 is MNHEY and CDR2 is SMNVEV in the germline V gene (reference sequence). CDR3 in DNA: TGTGCCAGCAGTTTATCGTGGGACTGGCTATACAATGAGCAGTTCTTC. This gives the protein CASSLSWDWLYNEQFF.

CDR3 loop: CASSLDRVGGYTF. In DNA form, the CDR3 reads TGTGCCAGCAGTCTAGACAGGGTAGGAGGCTACACCTTC. This rearrangement joins TRBV27 to TRBJ1-2; TRBD1 agrees at 7 bases. The germline gives CDR1 MNHEY, CDR2 SMNVEV (reference sequence). After removal of 5 bases from V and 8 bases from J, the junction contained 8 bases not matched to a gene. The CDR3 consists of 13 residues.

This clone was detected a few times. J is TRBJ1-2 and V is TRBV19, with D hard to call. Between the trimmed V and J ends, which lost 2 bases and 8 bases, there was a span of 6 bases. The germline V gene encodes CDR1 LNHDA and CDR2 SQIVND (reference sequence). This CDR3 contains 11 residues. The CDR3 sequence is CASSIHGGYTF. The CDR3 region has the DNA TGTGCCAGTAGTATACATGGCGGCTACACCTTC.

The chain joins TRBV10-3 to TRBJ2-7; 11 bases align to TRBD2. J was trimmed by 5 bases and V by 10 bases; bases with no gene match: 4. CDR3 size: 12 residues. Germline CDR1 is ENHRY and CDR2 is SYGVKD. Here the CDR3 DNA reads TGTGCCACGACTAGCGGGGCCGACGAGCAGTACTTC. As protein: CATTSGADEQYF.

The J gene is TRBJ2-3, the V gene TRBV5-4; 7 nucleotides agree with TRBD2. CDR1 is SGHNT and CDR2 is YYREEE in the germline V gene (reference sequence). Germline trimming cut 0 bases from V and 4 bases from J; bases unmatched to any gene: 5. The CDR3 runs to 15 residues. The CDR3 DNA follows: TGTGCCAGCAGCTTGGGCGGGAGTCGGTCAGATACGCAGTATTTT. Its protein product is CASSLGGSRSDTQYF.

V and J are TRBV30 and TRBJ1-6, with 7 bases fitting TRBD1. The CDR3 has 14 residues. Germline V gene data show CDR1 as GTSNPN and CDR2 as SVGIG (reference sequence). J gave up 10 bases and V 0 bases, and 6 bases lay outside the gene matches. CDR3 nucleotides: TGTGCCTGGAGTGTCGGACAGGCCAGGTCACCCCTCCACTTT. Its protein product is CAWSVGQARSPLHF.

The table lists this clone with a count of one. Compared with germline, one end of the junction differs, possibly owing to a read error. The chain combines TRBV18 with TRBJ2-1; 8 bases fit TRBD2. The CDR3 is 16 amino acids. Per the germline V gene, CDR1 is KGHSH and CDR2 is LQKENI. The CDR3: CASSPPVSGTHNGQFF. Here the CDR3 DNA reads TGTGCCAGCTCACCACCGGTTAGCGGGACGCACAATGGGCAGTTCTTC.

The rearrangement joins TRBV27 to TRBJ2-1, with 8 bases lining up with TRBD2. This CDR3 comprises 16 residues. J lost 1 base, V lost 2 bases, and 4 bases had no gene match. Per the germline V gene, CDR1 is MNHEY and CDR2 is SMNVEV (reference sequence). This chain's CDR3 is CASSLEERESYNEQFF. DNA of the CDR3: TGTGCCAGCAGTTTAGAGGAGCGGGAGTCCTACAATGAGCAGTTCTTC.

The chain has TRBV6-1 and TRBJ1-2; D ambiguous. Trimming took off 1 base at V and 3 bases at J, with 18 bases between the two ends. This CDR3 region has 17 residues. Germline V gene lookup returns CDR1 MNHNS and CDR2 SASEGT. The CDR3 nucleotides read TGTGCCAGCAGTGAAGTGGAGCGAAGCACGGAGTACTATGGCTACACCTTC. Residues: CASSEVERSTEYYGYTF.

The rearrangement links TRBV20-1 to TRBJ1-1; TRBD1 agrees at 7 bases. Germline-derived CDR1 and CDR2 are DFQATT and SNEGSKA (reference sequence). J gave up 6 bases and V 8 bases, and 6 bases lay outside the gene matches. The CDR3 totals 11 residues. In nucleotides, the CDR3 is TGCAGTCCCCAAGGGGGCCCTGAAGCTTTCTTT. Translated, it gives CSPQGGPEAFF.

The rearrangement uses TRBV7-9 and TRBJ1-5; D call uncertain. The CDR3 is made up of 12 amino acids. V was clipped by 5 bases and J by 4 bases, with 6 bases between them. CDR1 SEHNR and CDR2 FQNEAQ come from the germline V gene (reference sequence). The DNA for the CDR3 is TGTGCCAGCAGCCTCACAAATCAGCCCCAGCATTTT. This translates into CASSLTNQPQHF.

This rearrangement joins TRBV30 to TRBJ2-3; D not resolved. V was shortened by 4 bases and J by 1 base, with 12 bases between the two germline ends. The germline CDR1 and CDR2 sequences are GTSNPN and SVGIG (reference sequence). This CDR3 is built from 14 residues. The CDR3, as DNA: TGTGCCTGGAAGGCTTACGAGGGCACAGATACGCAGTATTTT. Its translation: CAWKAYEGTDTQYF.